This TCR beta chain was recorded in a study of blood T cell repertoires in COVID-19. Across the study: Sources were T cells, B-cell-depleted T cells, or PBMCs; the material itself was cDNA or gDNA.

Patients of the Seattle cohort, enrolled during active infection, were followed longitudinally. The germline gives CDR1 LNHDA, CDR2 SQIVND (reference sequence). This CDR3 contains 14 residues. A remark on this clone: Relative to the germline gene, one junction end is altered; a read error may explain this.

Under the authors' procedure: The assay estimated nucleated cells by amplifying reference gene primers. Some clones are missing from TCRdb's copy, which holds only in-frame ones; the method was immunoSEQ multiplex PCR. V and J calls and clone size come straight from that table; D and trimming were deduced from the DNA. The table records over 200,000 clones, 80% to 90% of them present only once. The sequence came from a man under 40 with COVID-19, enrolled during active disease. V is TRBV19 and J is TRBJ2-4, with TRBD2 as a possible D gene (6 bases). Sequencing was done on a sample of peripheral blood. The CDR3 nucleotides read TGTGCCAGTAGTTTCAGGGAGTCCACTAGCCTGCGAAACTTC. Translated: CASSFRESTSLRNF.